The 27 T cell receptor beta chains below come from one sample, sequenced in a study of T and B cells in COVID-19 patients. TRB was amplified from approximately 250-500 ng of blood genomic DNA. BIOMED2 TRB-A/B primer pools were used in multiplex TRB PCR. TCRdb processed the multiplex PCR reads anew with MiXCR; each CDR3 protein has one entry. The sample includes around 8,000 distinct CDR3 sequences, 26% of them seen just once. The material sequenced was blood. The receptor source for this set is a human donor with active COVID-19.

This chain connects TRBV7-9 to TRBJ2-1; a possible D gene is TRBD1 (5 bases). Trimming stripped 2 bases from V and 5 bases from J, with 10 bases between. CDR3 length: 14 amino acids. Germline lookup yields CDR1 SEHNR and CDR2 FQNEAQ (reference sequence). The CDR3, as DNA: TGTGCCAGCAGCTTATGGCTAGGGGACAATGAGCAGTTCTTC. Translated: CASSLWLGDNEQFF.

This clonotype was seen a handful of times. This rearrangement joins TRBV6-1 to TRBJ2-7; TRBD2 is a possible D gene (6 bases). Germline CDR1 MNHNS, CDR2 SASEGT. CDR3 length: 15 amino acids. Trimming left V 6 bases short and J 0 bases short, with 15 bases between. The CDR3 DNA reads TGTGCCAGCAGAAAGCATTCCGGGAGCTCCTACGAGCAGTACTTC. Protein product: CASRKHSGSSYEQYF.

The rearrangement uses TRBV18 and TRBJ1-1; D gene ambiguous. V lost 3 bases, J lost 5 bases, and 10 bases lay in between. This CDR3 region has 13 residues. The germline V gene encodes CDR1 KGHSH and CDR2 LQKENI. CDR3 coding DNA: TGTGCCAGCTCACCTAATGAAGGGACTGAAGCTTTCTTT. This codes for CASSPNEGTEAFF.

This clonotype was counted only a few times. V usage is TRBV7-9 and J usage is TRBJ2-2, with D unresolved. Trimming removed 4 bases at V and 4 bases at J, with 7 bases between. The CDR3 contains 13 residues. CDR1 and CDR2 from the germline V gene are SEHNR and FQNEAQ (reference sequence). CDR3 protein: CASSSGPTGELFF. The CDR3 nucleotides are TGTGCCAGCAGCTCCGGGCCCACCGGGGAGCTGTTTTTT.

There are a few counts of this clonotype. The V call is TRBV18, the J call TRBJ2-3; 9 bases fit TRBD1. From germline, CDR1 is KGHSH and CDR2 LQKENI. V lost 4 bases, J lost 3 bases, and 11 bases stayed unmatched. CDR3 length equals 17 residues. The CDR3 DNA sequence: TGTGCCAGCTCACGCCTGCAGACAGGGGGTGGTACAGATACGCAGTATTTT. Protein product: CASSRLQTGGGTDTQYF.

This clonotype is large (0.1 to 1%) within its sample. The gene calls are TRBV29-1 and TRBJ2-2; no clear D gene. V lost 5 bases and J 5 bases, leaving 15 bases between the germline ends. Germline V gives CDR1 SQVTM, CDR2 ANQGSEA. This CDR3 has 14 residues. The CDR3 DNA reads as TGCAGCGTTCCCACCCCCGGACGGACCGGGGAGCTGTTTTTT. It encodes CSVPTPGRTGELFF.

The genes are TRBV18 and TRBJ2-5, with 9 bases lining up with TRBD2. V gave up 3 bases and J gave up 2 bases; unmatched junction bases: 4. Germline CDR1 KGHSH, CDR2 LQKENI. This CDR3 comprises 15 residues. DNA of the CDR3: TGTGCCAGCTCACCTCGGACTAGCGTTCAAGAGACCCAGTACTTC. It is translated as CASSPRTSVQETQYF.

This rearrangement joins TRBV7-4 to TRBJ2-5, with no clear D. The germline V gene encodes CDR1 SGHVT and CDR2 SQSDAQ. The V end was cut by 0 bases, the J end by 5 bases, with 4 bases between. The CDR3 length is 12 residues. The CDR3 loop reads CASSLAWETQYF. In nucleotides, the CDR3 is TGTGCCAGCAGCTTAGCATGGGAGACCCAGTACTTC.

This chain connects TRBV7-9 to TRBJ2-5; 9 positions agree with TRBD1. V was clipped by 0 bases and J by 1 base; unmatched bases: 3. Germline assignment: CDR1 SEHNR and CDR2 FQNEAQ (reference sequence). There are 16 residues in the CDR3. CDR3 DNA: TGTGCCAGCAGCTTAGCGGAGACAGGGGGCCAAGAGACCCAGTACTTC. Translating gives CASSLAETGGQETQYF.

This clonotype occurred many times. The CDR3 coding sequence is TGTGCCACCAGCCCCGGACAAGGGGACTACGAGCAGTACTTC. Translated: CATSPGQGDYEQYF. V is TRBV15 and J is TRBJ2-7, with a tentative D call TRBD1 (5 bases). Trimming stripped 5 bases from V and 3 bases from J, with 14 bases between. Germline lookup yields CDR1 LNHNV and CDR2 YYDKDF (reference sequence). This CDR3 is built from 14 residues.

This clonotype is medium-sized within its sample. The genes are TRBV19 and TRBJ2-3; D is tentatively TRBD1 or TRBD2 (5 bases each). CDR3 length: 15 residues. CDR1 LNHDA and CDR2 SQIVND come from the germline V gene (reference sequence). The V and J ends lost 8 bases and 2 bases respectively, with 17 bases between them. The CDR3 bases are TGTGCCAGTGTTGGGGGATTTGGTTCCACAGATACGCAGTATTTT. It specifies CASVGGFGSTDTQYF.

This clonotype is deemed medium-sized (0.01 to 0.1%). The genes are TRBV19 and TRBJ2-1, with D possibly TRBD2 on 6 matching bases. V lost 3 bases to trimming and J lost 3 bases, with 9 bases between them. Germline CDR1 LNHDA, CDR2 SQIVND (reference sequence). CDR3 length: 14 amino acids. The CDR3 region is CASSMGLIYNEQFF. The CDR3 nucleotides read TGTGCCAGTAGTATGGGACTCATCTACAATGAGCAGTTCTTC.

CDR3 nucleotide sequence: TGTGCCAGTAGTCTACTAGCGGGACCTAAAGAGCAGTTCTTC. The encoded protein is CASSLLAGPKEQFF. The chain combines TRBV19 with TRBJ2-1, with TRBD2 matching over 10 bases. This CDR3 contains 14 residues. The V gene's germline CDR1 is LNHDA and CDR2 SQIVND (reference sequence). V was clipped by 5 bases and J by 10 bases; unmatched bases: 8.

A few counts support this clonotype. The J gene is TRBJ1-5, the V gene TRBV6-4; perhaps TRBD1 as D (6 bases). V lost 0 bases, J lost 5 bases, and 23 bases lay in between. This CDR3 spans 19 amino acids. Germline lookup yields CDR1 MRHNA and CDR2 SNTAGT. The chain's CDR3 is CASSDSYREYPGGDQPQHF. CDR3 DNA: TGTGCCAGCAGTGACTCCTACAGGGAGTACCCTGGGGGAGATCAGCCCCAGCATTTT.

This clonotype was detected a few times. This chain links TRBV20-1 with TRBJ2-3, with D maybe TRBD2 (7 bases). Trimming removed 6 bases at V and 3 bases at J, with 16 bases between. CDR1 and CDR2 from the germline V gene are DFQATT and SNEGSKA (reference sequence). The CDR3 covers 14 residues. CDR3 region: CSAPRGGNTDTQYF. The DNA for the CDR3 is TGCAGTGCCCCAAGGGGGGGCAATACAGATACGCAGTATTTT.

In its sample, this clonotype is medium-sized. This chain connects TRBV29-1 to TRBJ1-1, with 10 bases that match TRBD1. Germline loops: CDR1 SQVTM, CDR2 ANQGSEA. With 6 bases clipped from V and 9 bases from J, the junction kept 7 bases outside the gene matches. The CDR3 extends over 12 amino acids. The CDR3, as DNA: TGCAGCGTGGGACAGGGGATTGGTCAAGCTTTCTTT. This translates into CSVGQGIGQAFF.

The rearrangement joins TRBV6-5 to TRBJ1-2; unclear D gene. The CDR3 is 14 residues long. The germline V gene has CDR1 MNHEY and CDR2 SVGAGI. Trimming removed 5 bases at V and 5 bases at J, with 15 bases between. The CDR3 spells CASSPRAGGYGYTF. CDR3 nucleotides: TGTGCCAGCAGTCCCCGGGCAGGTGGATATGGCTACACCTTC.

The chain is built from TRBV6-1 and TRBJ1-1; D is ambiguous. The CDR3 loop spans 14 amino acids. Trimming took 0 bases from V and 1 from J, leaving 6 bases between them. The germline V gene has CDR1 MNHNS and CDR2 SASEGT. The CDR3 spells CASSEARPNTEAFF. For the CDR3, the DNA is TGTGCCAGCAGTGAAGCACGGCCGAACACTGAAGCTTTCTTT.

This clonotype was detected only once. The chain recombines TRBV20-1 with TRBJ2-1; D is unresolved. This CDR3 contains 13 residues. CDR1 and CDR2 (germline): DFQATT, SNEGSKA (reference sequence). V was clipped by 6 bases and J by 7 bases, with 16 bases between them. The CDR3 reads CSATGLMKNEQFF. DNA for the CDR3: TGCAGTGCCACGGGTCTGATGAAGAATGAGCAGTTCTTC.

This clonotype was counted only a few times. This rearrangement joins TRBV10-2 to TRBJ2-7; the D gene could be TRBD1 or TRBD2 (5 bases each). The V and J ends lost 10 bases and 3 bases respectively, with 13 bases between them. From germline, CDR1 is WSHSY and CDR2 SAAADI. CDR3 length: 12 amino acids. The CDR3 region has the DNA TGCGCCATCACGGGGCCAGACTACGAGCAGTACTTC. Amino acids: CAITGPDYEQYF.

This clonotype is deemed medium-sized. The genes are TRBV29-1 and TRBJ2-5, with D perhaps TRBD1 (6 bases). The CDR3 spans 12 residues. V lost 2 bases to trimming and J lost 4 bases, with 8 bases between them. Germline-derived CDR1 and CDR2 are SQVTM and ANQGSEA. The CDR3 region has the DNA TGCAGCGTTGAAACAGGGATAGAGACCCAGTACTTC. Protein sequence: CSVETGIETQYF. The full variable domain, with the rest looked up from reference TRBV29-1 and TRBJ2-5, is SAVISQKPSRDICQRGTSLTIQCQVDSQVTMMFWYRQQPGQSLTLIATANQGSEATYESGFVIDKFPISRPNLTFSTLTVSNMSPEDSSIYLCSVETGIETQYFGPGTRLLVL.

This clonotype is termed medium-sized. The chain couples TRBV19 to TRBJ2-3; D is unclear. Trimming removed 7 bases at V and 2 bases at J, with 10 bases between. Germline CDR1 and CDR2: LNHDA and SQIVND (reference sequence). The CDR3 is made up of 13 amino acids. CDR3 loop: CASNVRTTDTQYF. The DNA of the CDR3 is TGTGCCAGTAATGTGAGGACCACAGATACGCAGTATTTT.

This clonotype was detected only a few times. The chain employs TRBV6-5 and TRBJ2-7; 9 bases map to TRBD1. There are 14 residues in the CDR3. V lost 8 bases to trimming and J lost 2 bases; unmatched junction nucleotides: 7. The germline V gene has CDR1 MNHEY and CDR2 SVGAGI. CDR3 residues: CASGIGQGPYEQYF. CDR3 nucleotides: TGTGCCAGCGGAATCGGACAGGGGCCCTACGAGCAGTACTTC.

This clonotype is judged medium-sized. The rearrangement joins TRBV19 to TRBJ1-6; possibly TRBD1 for D (6 bases). This CDR3 comprises 15 residues. Germline assignment: CDR1 LNHDA and CDR2 SQIVND (reference sequence). V was shortened by 8 bases and J by 9 bases, with 20 bases between the two germline ends. Written as DNA, the CDR3 is TGTGCCAGTTCCCCCGCCGCACAGGGTGGTTCACCCCTCCACTTT. It translates to CASSPAAQGGSPLHF.

The J gene is TRBJ2-1, the V gene TRBV12-3 or TRBV12-4, with TRBD2 matching over 8 bases. The CDR3 has 15 residues. V shed 6 bases and J 8 bases; nucleotides not matched to a gene: 12. Here the CDR3 reads CASSPGVAGWYEQFF. In DNA form, the CDR3 reads TGTGCCAGCAGCCCCGGGGTAGCGGGATGGTATGAGCAGTTCTTC.

This clonotype has ten or more counts. The chain combines TRBV12-3 or TRBV12-4 with TRBJ2-1; 8 bases align to TRBD2. The CDR3 has 14 amino acids. V lost 3 bases and J lost 9; bases outside the gene matches: 7. CDR3 bases: TGTGCCAGCAGTTTGTTACGGGAGGGTGCTGAGCAGTTCTTC. Its protein is CASSLLREGAEQFF.

This rearrangement joins TRBV5-1 to TRBJ2-5, with 7 bases matching TRBD2. Germline CDR1 is SGHRS and CDR2 is YFSETQ. CDR3 size: 14 residues. V shed 0 bases, J shed 4 bases, and the junction held 3 bases outside the gene matches. CDR3 loop: CASSLAVAGETQYF. The CDR3 coding sequence is TGCGCCAGCAGCTTGGCCGTAGCGGGAGAGACCCAGTACTTC.